The entry below gives a single TCR beta chain sequence along with its context. The antigen remains undetermined. The entry originates in a study of post-analysis software for immune sequencing data. The study's findings and limits: Higher frequency in patients than in controls was seen for roughly five TRBV segments, with TRBV5-6, TRBV5-1 and TRBV20-1 among them. Significantly lower normalized Chao1 diversity was found in patients with multiple sclerosis relative to controls.

The CDR3 sequence is 14 residues long. With 6 bases clipped from V and 7 bases from J, the junction kept 9 bases outside the gene matches. Germline V gene lookup returns CDR1 SGHTA and CDR2 FQGNSA. Each TCR beta cDNA library carried unique molecular identifiers. From the PCR reads, TCRdb called clonotypes with MiXCR, one entry per CDR3 protein. This repertoire shows roughly 870,000 distinct CDR3 sequences, approximately 57% found once; its top ten account for roughly 4.4%. The receptor was derived from a girl aged 10 to 17 with multiple sclerosis. The sample comprised blood. The chain links TRBV7-2 to TRBJ1-5; 7 nucleotides line up with TRBD1. The CDR3 region is CASSHPTGKQPQHF. In DNA, the CDR3 is TGTGCCAGCAGTCACCCGACAGGGAAACAGCCCCAGCATTTT. Full variable domain (rest looked up from reference TRBV7-2 and TRBJ1-5): GAGVSQSPSNKVTEKGKDVELRCDPISGHTALYWYRQSLGQGLEFLIYFQGNSAPDKSGLPSDRFSAERTGGSVSTLTIQRTQQEDSAVYLCASSHPTGKQPQHFGDGTRLSIL.